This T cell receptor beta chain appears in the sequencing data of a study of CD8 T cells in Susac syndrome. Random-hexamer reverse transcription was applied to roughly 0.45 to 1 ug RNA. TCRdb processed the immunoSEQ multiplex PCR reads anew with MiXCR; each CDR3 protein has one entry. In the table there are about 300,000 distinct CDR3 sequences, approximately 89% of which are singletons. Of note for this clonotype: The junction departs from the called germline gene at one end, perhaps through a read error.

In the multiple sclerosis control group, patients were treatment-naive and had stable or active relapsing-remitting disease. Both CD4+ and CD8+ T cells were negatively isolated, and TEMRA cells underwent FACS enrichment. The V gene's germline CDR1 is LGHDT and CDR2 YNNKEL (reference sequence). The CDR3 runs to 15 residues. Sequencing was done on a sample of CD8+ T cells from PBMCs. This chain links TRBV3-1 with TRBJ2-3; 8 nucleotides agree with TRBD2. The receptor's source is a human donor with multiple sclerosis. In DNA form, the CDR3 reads TGTGCCAGCAGTCAAGAACTAGCGGCCACAGATACGCAGTATTTT. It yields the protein CASSQELAATDTQYF.